The entry below describes one T cell receptor beta chain. This sample stems from a study of blood T cell repertoires in COVID-19. Study in general: The study drew acute and convalescent COVID-19 samples from the United States, Italy and Spain. T cells, B-cell-depleted T cells, or PBMCs provided the cDNA or gDNA that served as material.

V dropped 5 bases and J dropped 3; count of bases not matched to a gene: 4. This CDR3 comprises 16 residues. Germline V gives CDR1 MDHEN, CDR2 SYDVKM. Source study methods: Scientists estimated how many nucleated cells there were by amplifying reference gene primers. TCRdb keeps only in-frame clones here, not all; method: immunoSEQ multiplex PCR. The V and J calls and clone size were taken over from that table, and D and trimming were inferred from the DNA. The sample consists of roughly 150,000 clones, approximately 91% of them appearing once. The source is a man between 18 and 29 years old with COVID-19, enrolled during active disease. The sequenced sample consisted of peripheral blood. The chain joins TRBV28 to TRBJ2-5, with 15 nucleotides matching TRBD2. The CDR3 here is CASSMGLAGGEETQYF. CDR3 bases: TGTGCCAGCAGTATGGGACTAGCGGGAGGTGAAGAGACCCAGTACTTC. The variable domain in full, with the rest retrieved from reference TRBV28 and TRBJ2-5, is DVKVTQSSRYLVKRTGEKVFLECVQDMDHENMFWYRQDPGLGLRLIYFSYDVKMKEKGDIPEGYSVSREKKERFSLILESASTNQTSMYLCASSMGLAGGEETQYFGPGTRLLVL.